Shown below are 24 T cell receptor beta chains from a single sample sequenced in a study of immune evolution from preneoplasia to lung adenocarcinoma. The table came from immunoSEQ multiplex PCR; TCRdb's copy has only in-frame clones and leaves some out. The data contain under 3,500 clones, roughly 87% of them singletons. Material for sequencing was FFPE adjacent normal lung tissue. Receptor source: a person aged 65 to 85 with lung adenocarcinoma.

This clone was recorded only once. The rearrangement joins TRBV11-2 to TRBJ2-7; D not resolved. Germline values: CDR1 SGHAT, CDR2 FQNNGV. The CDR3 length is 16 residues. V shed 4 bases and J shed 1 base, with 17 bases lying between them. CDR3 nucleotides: TGTGCCAGCAGCTCAAGGCTAAGCAGGAAGTCCTACGAGCAGTACTTC. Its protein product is CASSSRLSRKSYEQYF.

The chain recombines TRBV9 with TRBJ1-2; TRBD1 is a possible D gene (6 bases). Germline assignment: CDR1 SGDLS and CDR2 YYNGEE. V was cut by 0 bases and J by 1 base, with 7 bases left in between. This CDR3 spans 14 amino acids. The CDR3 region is CASSVGRGNYGYTF. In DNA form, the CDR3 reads TGTGCCAGCAGCGTAGGCAGGGGTAACTATGGCTACACCTTC.

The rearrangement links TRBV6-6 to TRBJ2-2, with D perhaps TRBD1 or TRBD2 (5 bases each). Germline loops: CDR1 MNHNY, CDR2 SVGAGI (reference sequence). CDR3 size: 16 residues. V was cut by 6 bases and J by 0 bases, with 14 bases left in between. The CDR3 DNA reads TGTGCCAGCAGCCCCCGGGGCGGCTCGAACACCGGGGAGCTGTTTTTT. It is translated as CASSPRGGSNTGELFF.

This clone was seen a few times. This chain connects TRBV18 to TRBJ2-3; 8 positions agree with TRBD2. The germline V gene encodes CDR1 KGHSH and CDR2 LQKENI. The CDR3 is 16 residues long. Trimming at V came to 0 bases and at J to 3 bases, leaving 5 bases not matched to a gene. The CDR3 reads CASSPPGRAITDTQYF. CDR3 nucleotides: TGTGCCAGCTCACCACCCGGGAGGGCCATTACAGATACGCAGTATTTT.

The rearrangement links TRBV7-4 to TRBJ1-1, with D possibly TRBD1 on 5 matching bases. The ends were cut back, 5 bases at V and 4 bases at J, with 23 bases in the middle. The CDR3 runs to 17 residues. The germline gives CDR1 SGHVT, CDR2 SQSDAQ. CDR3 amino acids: CASSPSRQGSCGTEAFF. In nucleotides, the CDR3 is TGTGCCAGCAGCCCCTCGCGCCAGGGAAGTTGCGGCACTGAAGCTTTCTTT.

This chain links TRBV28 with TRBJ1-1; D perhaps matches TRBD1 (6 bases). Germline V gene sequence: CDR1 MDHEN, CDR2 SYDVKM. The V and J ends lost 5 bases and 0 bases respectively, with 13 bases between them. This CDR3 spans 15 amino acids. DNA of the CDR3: TGTGCCAGCAGTGACTACGGGACACTGAACACTGAAGCTTTCTTT. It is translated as CASSDYGTLNTEAFF.

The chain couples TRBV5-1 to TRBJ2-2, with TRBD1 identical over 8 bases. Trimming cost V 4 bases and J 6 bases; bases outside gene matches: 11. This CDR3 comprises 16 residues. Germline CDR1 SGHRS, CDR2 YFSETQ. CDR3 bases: TGCGCCAGCAGCCCAGGGGACAGGCTTTCTCCCGGGGAGCTGTTTTTT. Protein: CASSPGDRLSPGELFF.

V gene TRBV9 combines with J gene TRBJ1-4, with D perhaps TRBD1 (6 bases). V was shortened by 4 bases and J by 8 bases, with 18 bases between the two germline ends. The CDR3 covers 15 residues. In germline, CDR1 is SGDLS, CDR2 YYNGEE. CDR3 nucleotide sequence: TGTGCCAGCAGCCCAGTGGGGGCGCGGGGCGAAAAACTGTTTTTT. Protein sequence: CASSPVGARGEKLFF. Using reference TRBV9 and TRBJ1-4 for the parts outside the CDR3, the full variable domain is DSGVTQTPKHLITATGQRVTLRCSPRSGDLSVYWYQQSLDQGLQFLIQYYNGEERAKGNILERFSAQQFPDLHSELNLSSLELGDSALYFCASSPVGARGEKLFFGSGTQLSVL.

DNA of the CDR3: TGTGCTTCTACCGGTATTGGCAATCAGCCCCAGCATTTT. The encoded protein is CASTGIGNQPQHF. The chain uses TRBV28 and TRBJ1-5; D is ambiguous. Germline V lookup: CDR1 MDHEN, CDR2 SYDVKM. This CDR3 contains 13 residues.

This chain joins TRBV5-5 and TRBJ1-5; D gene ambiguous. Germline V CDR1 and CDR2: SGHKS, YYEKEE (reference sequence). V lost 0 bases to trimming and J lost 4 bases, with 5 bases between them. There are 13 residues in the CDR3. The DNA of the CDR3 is TGTGCCAGCAGCTTGGCTGGGAATCAGCCCCAGCATTTT. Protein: CASSLAGNQPQHF.

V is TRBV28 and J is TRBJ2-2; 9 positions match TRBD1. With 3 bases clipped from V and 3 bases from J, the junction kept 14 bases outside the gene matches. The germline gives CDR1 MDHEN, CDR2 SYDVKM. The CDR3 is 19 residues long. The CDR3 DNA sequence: TGTGCCAGCAGTTTCCTCCGGGACAGGGAGGGACGGGACACCGGGGAGCTGTTTTTT. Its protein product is CASSFLRDREGRDTGELFF.

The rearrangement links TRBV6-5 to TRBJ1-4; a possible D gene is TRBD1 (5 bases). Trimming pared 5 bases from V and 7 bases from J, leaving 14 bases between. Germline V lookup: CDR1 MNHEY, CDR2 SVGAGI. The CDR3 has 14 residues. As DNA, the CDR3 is TGTGCCAGCAGTCCCCGACAGAGCTCTGAAAAACTGTTTTTT. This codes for CASSPRQSSEKLFF.

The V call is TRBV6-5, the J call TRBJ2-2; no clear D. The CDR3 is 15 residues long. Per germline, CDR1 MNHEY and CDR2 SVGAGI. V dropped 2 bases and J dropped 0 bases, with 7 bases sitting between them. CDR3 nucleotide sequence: TGTGCCAGCAGTTACGGGCAGCCGAACACCGGGGAGCTGTTTTTT. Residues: CASSYGQPNTGELFF.

The CDR3 reads CASGPSYEQYF. CDR3 sequence (DNA): TGTGCCAGCGGGCCTTCCTACGAGCAGTACTTC. The chain is built from TRBV2 and TRBJ2-7; no clear D. Trimming removed 8 bases at V and 1 base at J, with 6 bases between. This CDR3 is built from 11 residues. CDR1 SNHLY and CDR2 FYNNEI come from the germline V gene.

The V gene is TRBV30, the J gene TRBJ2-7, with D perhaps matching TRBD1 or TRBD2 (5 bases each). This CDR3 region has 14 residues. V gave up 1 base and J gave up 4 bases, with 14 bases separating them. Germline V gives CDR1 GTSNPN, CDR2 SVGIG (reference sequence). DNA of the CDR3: TGTGCCTGGAGTGCCAGGATGGGACGATACGAGCAGTACTTC. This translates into CAWSARMGRYEQYF.

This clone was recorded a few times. The CDR3, as DNA: TGTGCCAGCAGTGAATCTGAAAGAGGGATGAACACTGAAGCTTTCTTT. The encoded protein is CASSESERGMNTEAFF. This sequence joins TRBV25-1 and TRBJ1-1; D unresolved. The CDR3 extends over 16 amino acids. The germline V and J ends were trimmed by 1 base and 0 bases, with 12 bases remaining between them. CDR1 is MGHDK, CDR2 SYGVNS, per germline.

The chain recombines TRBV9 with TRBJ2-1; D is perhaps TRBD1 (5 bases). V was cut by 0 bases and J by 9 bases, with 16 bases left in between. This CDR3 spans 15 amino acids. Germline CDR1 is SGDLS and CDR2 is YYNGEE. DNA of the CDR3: TGTGCCAGCAGCGTAGGTAGGGGCCTATCGGTTGAGCAGTTCTTC. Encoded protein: CASSVGRGLSVEQFF.

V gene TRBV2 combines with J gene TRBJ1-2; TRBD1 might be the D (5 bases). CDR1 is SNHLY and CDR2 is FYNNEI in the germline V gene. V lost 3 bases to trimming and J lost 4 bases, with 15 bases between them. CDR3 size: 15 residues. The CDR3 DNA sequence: TGTGCCAGCAGTGAGGTACAGGCCCTACGCTATGGCTACACCTTC. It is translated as CASSEVQALRYGYTF.

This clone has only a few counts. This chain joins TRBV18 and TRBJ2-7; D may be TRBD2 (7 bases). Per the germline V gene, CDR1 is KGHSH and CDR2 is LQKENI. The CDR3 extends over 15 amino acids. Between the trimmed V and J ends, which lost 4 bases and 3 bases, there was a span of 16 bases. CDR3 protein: CASSLSGGTNYEQYF. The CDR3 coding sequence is TGTGCCAGCTCACTATCCGGGGGGACAAACTACGAGCAGTACTTC. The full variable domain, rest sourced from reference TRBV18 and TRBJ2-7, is NAGVMQNPRHLVRRRGQEARLRCSPMKGHSHVYWYRQLPEEGLKFMVYLQKENIIDESGMPKERFSAEFPKEGPSILRIQQVVRGDSAAYFCASSLSGGTNYEQYFGPGTRLTVT.

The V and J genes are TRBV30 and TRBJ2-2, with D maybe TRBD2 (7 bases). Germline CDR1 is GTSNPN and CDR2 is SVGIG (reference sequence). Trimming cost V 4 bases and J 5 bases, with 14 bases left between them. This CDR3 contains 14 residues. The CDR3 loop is CAWMRGLVTGELFF. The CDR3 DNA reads TGTGCCTGGATGCGGGGGCTCGTAACCGGGGAGCTGTTTTTT.

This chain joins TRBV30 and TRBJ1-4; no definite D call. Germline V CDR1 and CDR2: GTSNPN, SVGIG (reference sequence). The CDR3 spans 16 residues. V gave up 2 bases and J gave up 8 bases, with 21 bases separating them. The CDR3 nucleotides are TGTGCCTGGAGTTCCCCTGGCGCTGACGGCGGAGAAAAACTGTTTTTT. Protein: CAWSSPGADGGEKLFF.

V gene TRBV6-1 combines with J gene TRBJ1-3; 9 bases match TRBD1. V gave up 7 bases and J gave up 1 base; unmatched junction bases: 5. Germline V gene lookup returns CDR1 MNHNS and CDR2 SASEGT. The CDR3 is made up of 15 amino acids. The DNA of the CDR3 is TGTGCCAGCAACTTACAGGGGGCTTCTGGAAACACCATATATTTT. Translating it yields CASNLQGASGNTIYF.

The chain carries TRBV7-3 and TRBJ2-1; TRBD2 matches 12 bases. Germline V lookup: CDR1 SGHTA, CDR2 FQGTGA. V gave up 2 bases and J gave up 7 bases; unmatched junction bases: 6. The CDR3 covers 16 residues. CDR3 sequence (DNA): TGTGCCAGCAGCTTATATCCCGGACTAGCGGGAAATGAGCAGTTCTTC. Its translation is CASSLYPGLAGNEQFF. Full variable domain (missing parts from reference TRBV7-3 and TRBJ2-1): GAGVSQTPSNKVTEKGKYVELRCDPISGHTALYWYRQSLGQGPEFLIYFQGTGAADDSGLPNDRFFAVRPEGSVSTLKIQRTERGDSAVYLCASSLYPGLAGNEQFFGPGTRLTVL.

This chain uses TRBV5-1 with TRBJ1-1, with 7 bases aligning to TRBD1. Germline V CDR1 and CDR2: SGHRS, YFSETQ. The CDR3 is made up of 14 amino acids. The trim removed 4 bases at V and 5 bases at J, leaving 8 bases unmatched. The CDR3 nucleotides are TGCGCCAGCAGCCCAAACCAACAGGGGACTGAAGCTTTCTTT. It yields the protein CASSPNQQGTEAFF.